The rows below give T cell receptor beta chains drawn from one sample of a study of blood T cell repertoires in COVID-19. Libraries were prepared by immunoSEQ multiplex PCR; TCRdb keeps only in-frame clonotypes and omits some of them. The profile covers about 80,000 clones, with 78% appearing a single time and about a sixth taken by the ten largest. The sequenced sample was peripheral blood. The source is a human donor in a cohort sampled during active COVID-19. The CDR3 runs from the conserved cysteine through the conserved F or W. Fields, in order: CDR3 DNA, CDR3 protein, D gene, clone size, J gene, V gene. The D gene is left open where the match is weak. Not all rows give a size; the values are once, few, many and, for expanded clones, a class.

CDR3 DNA: TGTGCCAGCAGCTACTACACAGGGGCTAGGTACGAGCAGTACTTC
CDR3 protein: CASSYYTGARYEQYF
D gene: TRBD1
clone size: once
J gene: TRBJ2-7
V gene: TRBV11-2

CDR3 DNA: TGTGCCAGCAGTGAAGCGGGACTTTACAATGAGCAGTTCTTC
CDR3 protein: CASSEAGLYNEQFF
D gene: NA
clone size: medium-sized
J gene: TRBJ2-1
V gene: TRBV2

CDR3 DNA: TGTGCCAGCAGTCGTCACCGTAGCGGCACAGATACGCAGTATTTT
CDR3 protein: CASSRHRSGTDTQYF
D gene: NA
clone size: NA
J gene: TRBJ2-3
V gene: TRBV11-2

CDR3 DNA: TGTGCCAGCAGCCAAGACCCAGCGGGGGCCATTAGCTCCTACAATGAGCAGTTCTTC
CDR3 protein: CASSQDPAGAISSYNEQFF
D gene: TRBD2
clone size: NA
J gene: TRBJ2-1
V gene: TRBV3-1/TRBV3-2

CDR3 DNA: TGTGCCAGCAGCTTGTTTCCCGGGAAAGGGTACAATGAGCAGTTCTTC
CDR3 protein: CASSLFPGKGYNEQFF
D gene: NA
clone size: NA
J gene: TRBJ2-1
V gene: TRBV5-5

CDR3 DNA: TGTGCCAGCAGCCCGGACAGTAATAATCAGCCCCAGCATTTT
CDR3 protein: CASSPDSNNQPQHF
D gene: NA
clone size: NA
J gene: TRBJ1-5
V gene: TRBV6-4

CDR3 DNA: TGCGCCAGCAGCTTAGGACTAGCGGGGGGAGAGACCCAGTACTTC
CDR3 protein: CASSLGLAGGETQYF
D gene: TRBD2
clone size: NA
J gene: TRBJ2-5
V gene: TRBV5-1

CDR3 DNA: TGTGCCAGCAGTTTAAGGACAGGGGTCGAAAAACTGTTTTTT
CDR3 protein: CASSLRTGVEKLFF
D gene: TRBD1
clone size: once
J gene: TRBJ1-4
V gene: TRBV27

CDR3 DNA: TGTGCCAGCAGCGTAGAAGGCAGGAATGGCGGGGAGCTGTTTTTT
CDR3 protein: CASSVEGRNGGELFF
D gene: NA
clone size: NA
J gene: TRBJ2-2
V gene: TRBV9

CDR3 DNA: TGTGCCAGTAGTATAGGAGCAGTCCAGGGAGAGACCCAGTACTTC
CDR3 protein: CASSIGAVQGETQYF
D gene: NA
clone size: NA
J gene: TRBJ2-5
V gene: TRBV19

CDR3 DNA: TGTGCCAGCAGCTTAGTCCGCCCAGGGGGCATCCATGAGCAGTTCTTC
CDR3 protein: CASSLVRPGGIHEQFF
D gene: TRBD1
clone size: NA
J gene: TRBJ2-1
V gene: TRBV11-2

CDR3 DNA: TGTGCCAGCAGCCCACGTCCCGGGACAGGGGTCGGGGCCAACGTCCTGACTTTC
CDR3 protein: CASSPRPGTGVGANVLTF
D gene: TRBD1
clone size: NA
J gene: TRBJ2-6
V gene: TRBV5-4

CDR3 DNA: TGTGCCTGGAGTCTGGGGGGGGCCATGAACACTGAAGCTTTCTTT
CDR3 protein: CAWSLGGAMNTEAFF
D gene: NA
clone size: NA
J gene: TRBJ1-1
V gene: TRBV30

CDR3 DNA: TGTGCCACCAGTGAGCGGTTAACAATTGCCCTCAACAATGAGCAGTTCTTC
CDR3 protein: CATSERLTIALNNEQFF
D gene: NA
clone size: few
J gene: TRBJ2-1
V gene: TRBV24-1

CDR3 DNA: TGTGCCAGCAGCGTACAGGGGGCAAATAATTCACCCCTCCACTTT
CDR3 protein: CASSVQGANNSPLHF
D gene: TRBD1
clone size: NA
J gene: TRBJ1-6
V gene: TRBV9

CDR3 DNA: TGTGCCAGCAGCGGGGGACGGGGCTACGAGCAGTACTTC
CDR3 protein: CASSGGRGYEQYF
D gene: NA
clone size: NA
J gene: TRBJ2-7
V gene: TRBV6-5

CDR3 DNA: TGTGCCAGCAGCTTCACATATACAGGGGCCCGGGGGACTGAAGCTTTCTTT
CDR3 protein: CASSFTYTGARGTEAFF
D gene: TRBD1
clone size: NA
J gene: TRBJ1-1
V gene: TRBV5-6

CDR3 DNA: TGCAGCGTGGGGGGGGGACTTCGCACAGATACGCAGTATTTT
CDR3 protein: CSVGGGLRTDTQYF
D gene: TRBD2
clone size: NA
J gene: TRBJ2-3
V gene: TRBV29-1

CDR3 DNA: TGCAGCGTTTACGTACAGGGTAGCTACGAGCAGTACTTC
CDR3 protein: CSVYVQGSYEQYF
D gene: NA
clone size: NA
J gene: TRBJ2-7
V gene: TRBV29-1

CDR3 DNA: TGTGCCAGCAGTTTAGGACTCTACAATGAGCAGTTCTTC
CDR3 protein: CASSLGLYNEQFF
D gene: NA
clone size: NA
J gene: TRBJ2-1
V gene: TRBV12-3/TRBV12-4

CDR3 DNA: TGTGCCAGTAGTCGACAGGAGTCTGGAAACACCATATATTTT
CDR3 protein: CASSRQESGNTIYF
D gene: NA
clone size: NA
J gene: TRBJ1-3
V gene: TRBV19

CDR3 DNA: TGTGCCAGCAGTGACGGGACAGACCAAACCGGGGAGCTGTTTTTT
CDR3 protein: CASSDGTDQTGELFF
D gene: TRBD1
clone size: NA
J gene: TRBJ2-2
V gene: TRBV6-4

CDR3 DNA: TGTGCCAGCAGTTTATTGTCCCAGGTGTTGAATGAAAAACTGTTTTTT
CDR3 protein: CASSLLSQVLNEKLFF
D gene: NA
clone size: NA
J gene: TRBJ1-4
V gene: TRBV28

CDR3 DNA: TGTGCCAGCAGTGCGGGGATTCTATACCAAGAGACCCAGTACTTC
CDR3 protein: CASSAGILYQETQYF
D gene: NA
clone size: NA
J gene: TRBJ2-5
V gene: TRBV2

CDR3 DNA: TGTGCCAGCAGCGTTGACATGGAGGGGTACGAGCAGTACTTC
CDR3 protein: CASSVDMEGYEQYF
D gene: NA
clone size: NA
J gene: TRBJ2-7
V gene: TRBV9

CDR3 DNA: TGTGCCAGCAGTTCGGGACAGGGCTTTGGCTACACCTTC
CDR3 protein: CASSSGQGFGYTF
D gene: TRBD1
clone size: NA
J gene: TRBJ1-2
V gene: TRBV28

CDR3 DNA: TGTGCCAGCAGCGTAGGGGCGTTAGACAATGAGCAGTTCTTC
CDR3 protein: CASSVGALDNEQFF
D gene: NA
clone size: NA
J gene: TRBJ2-1
V gene: TRBV11-2

CDR3 DNA: TGTGCCAGCAGCCCTGGGGGGAGCTCCTACAATGAGCAGTTCTTC
CDR3 protein: CASSPGGSSYNEQFF
D gene: NA
clone size: NA
J gene: TRBJ2-1
V gene: TRBV7-3

CDR3 DNA: TGTGCCAGCAACTATGAACCGGGACAGCTTAATTCACCCCTCCACTTT
CDR3 protein: CASNYEPGQLNSPLHF
D gene: TRBD1
clone size: NA
J gene: TRBJ1-6
V gene: TRBV9

CDR3 DNA: TGTGCCAGCAGTGACTCCCCTCGGCTAGCGGGAGAACATGAGCAGTTCTTC
CDR3 protein: CASSDSPRLAGEHEQFF
D gene: TRBD2
clone size: NA
J gene: TRBJ2-1
V gene: TRBV6-4